This TCR beta chain was observed in a study of response to subunit inactivated influenza vaccine (dated by TCRdb to between 2018 and 2020). For the study in its entirety: Deep quantitative T cell receptor repertoire profiling was used in the study to track responses to a trivalent subunit inactivated influenza vaccine.

The protocol used for the library was RT-PCR. For sequencing, an Illumina HiSeq 2500 was employed. TCRdb reran the public reads through fastp at Q25 and MiXCR, keeping productive beta chains. Records with the same CDR3 protein are collapsed into one entry carrying the most frequent genes and DNA. Recorded for this sample are roughly 700,000 distinct CDR3 sequences; 14% of them occurred a single time. The biggest ten clones account for 6% to 7% of the sample. Study-level results and caveats: According to the authors, only a limited number of new T cells may be recruited by each seasonal influenza vaccination.

As to this clonotype: It has no known antigen specificity. Per-base qualities were not stored, and no clone one base away is much larger.

The cysteine opens and the phenylalanine closes a CDR3 of 11 amino acids. Solely the CDR3 DNA is kept, with 33 bases framed from the first base. Taken from the germline V gene, the CDR1 and CDR2 loops are SQVTM and ANQGSEA. V is clipped by 5 bases and J by 5 bases, and the sequence between their germline boundaries is 7 bases long. Specimen: PBMCs from blood, collected 14 to 15 days before vaccination. The origin of this receptor is a man aged 50 to 59 who received an inactivated influenza vaccine. Donor details come from another sample of the same person, matched by shared clones. The rearranged chain carries TRBV29-1 and TRBJ2-1, with the D segment identity uncertain. The CDR3 sequence is CSVRANNEQFF. At the DNA level, the sequence is TGCAGCGTTCGTGCGAACAATGAGCAGTTCTTC.